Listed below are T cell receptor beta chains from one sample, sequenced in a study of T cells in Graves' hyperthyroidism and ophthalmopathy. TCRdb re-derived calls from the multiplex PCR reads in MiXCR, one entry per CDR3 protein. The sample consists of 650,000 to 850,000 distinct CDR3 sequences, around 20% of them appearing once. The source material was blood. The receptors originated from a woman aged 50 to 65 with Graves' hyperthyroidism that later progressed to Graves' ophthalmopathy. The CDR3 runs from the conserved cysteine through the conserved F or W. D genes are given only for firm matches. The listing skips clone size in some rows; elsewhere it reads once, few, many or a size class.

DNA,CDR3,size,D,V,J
TGTGCCAGCAGTTGGGGAGACAGGGGGACGGGCACTGAAGCTTTCTTT,CASSWGDRGTGTEAFF,NA,TRBD1,TRBV4-2,TRBJ1-1
TGCAGCGTTGAGGGGGGGCCAATTCCGAACAATGAGCAGTTCTTC,CSVEGGPIPNNEQFF,NA,NA,TRBV29-1,TRBJ2-1
TGCGCCAGCAGCCAAGATGGATCACCCCTCCACTTT,CASSQDGSPLHF,few,NA,TRBV4-1,TRBJ1-6
TGTGCCAGCAGCTTCGGGACAGGGATCGGGGCTGAAGCTTTCTTT,CASSFGTGIGAEAFF,many,TRBD1,TRBV11-2,TRBJ1-1
TGTGCCAGTAGTATAGGCGGAGGGGGAGATACGCAGTATTTT,CASSIGGGGDTQYF,NA,NA,TRBV19,TRBJ2-3
TGTGCCAGTAGTATATCACCCCAAGATTTGAGCTCCTACAATGAGCAGTTCTTC,CASSISPQDLSSYNEQFF,NA,NA,TRBV19,TRBJ2-1
TGTGCCAGCGGGACTGGCGGGGGGATCCAAGAGACCCAGTACTTC,CASGTGGGIQETQYF,NA,TRBD2,TRBV7-9,TRBJ2-5
TGTGCTAGTGGCTACTCAGGGGGTGGCAATCAGCCCCAGCATTTT,CASGYSGGGNQPQHF,few,TRBD1,TRBV12-5,TRBJ1-5
TGTGCCAGCAGTTCCCAGGGGCGAGAAACCTATGGCTACACCTTC,CASSSQGRETYGYTF,NA,NA,TRBV6-1,TRBJ1-2
TGCGCCAGCAGCTTGGCACAGGTCTACGAGCAGTACTTC,CASSLAQVYEQYF,NA,NA,TRBV5-1,TRBJ2-7
TGCAGTGCTCAAACGGGCTGGGGCTCCTACGAGCAGTACTTC,CSAQTGWGSYEQYF,NA,NA,TRBV20-1,TRBJ2-7
TGTGCCATTAGTGTAACAGGGAATAGCTATGGCTACACCTTC,CAISVTGNSYGYTF,NA,NA,TRBV10-3,TRBJ1-2
TGTGCCAGCAGCCCCCGGGCAGGGGAGGGCGAAAAACTGTTTTTT,CASSPRAGEGEKLFF,few,NA,TRBV9,TRBJ1-4
TGCAGCGTTATTAAGACAGACAACACTGAAGCTTTCTTT,CSVIKTDNTEAFF,few,NA,TRBV29-1,TRBJ1-1
TGTGCCAGCAGCCAACCTATAGCGGGGGGGGACACCGGGGAGCTGTTTTTT,CASSQPIAGGDTGELFF,many,TRBD2,TRBV3-1,TRBJ2-2
TGTGCCAGTAGTATAGCTCTGGGACGGATCATGAACACTGAAGCTTTCTTT,CASSIALGRIMNTEAFF,NA,NA,TRBV19,TRBJ1-1
TGTGCCAGCAGCGTAGGGGTGCGGGGACAGGGCACCACTGAAGCTTTCTTT,CASSVGVRGQGTTEAFF,many,TRBD1,TRBV9,TRBJ1-1
TGTGCCAGCAGCCTGGGACTAGCGGGGGGGCCCCATGAGCAGTTCTTC,CASSLGLAGGPHEQFF,NA,TRBD2,TRBV3-1,TRBJ2-1
TGCGCCAGCAGCCAGGAAACCGGGACAGTTGAGACCCAGTACTTC,CASSQETGTVETQYF,NA,TRBD1,TRBV4-1,TRBJ2-5
TGCGCCAGCACGGGGGAGATCTACAATGAGCAGTTCTTC,CASTGEIYNEQFF,NA,NA,TRBV4-1,TRBJ2-1
TGTGCCAGCAGCTTTGGCCGGGATCAGCCCCAGCATTTT,CASSFGRDQPQHF,many,NA,TRBV12-3/TRBV12-4,TRBJ1-5
TGTGCCAGCAGCCAGGGTCACGAGCAGTACTTC,CASSQGHEQYF,many,NA,TRBV12-3/TRBV12-4,TRBJ2-7
TGTGCCAGCAGTATTCTCAGGGAGGAGACCCAGTACTTC,CASSILREETQYF,NA,NA,TRBV6-9,TRBJ2-5
TGTGCCATCAGAAAGGACAGGTCCAACTACGAGCAGTACTTC,CAIRKDRSNYEQYF,many,TRBD1,TRBV10-3,TRBJ2-7
TGCAGTGCTAGCGAGGGCGGGCCAGATACGCAGTATTTT,CSASEGGPDTQYF,few,NA,TRBV20-1,TRBJ2-3
TGTGCCAGCGTCCCAGAGGGGGGGTCGCTATCGGGCGAGCAGTACTTC,CASVPEGGSLSGEQYF,many,NA,TRBV6-1,TRBJ2-7
TGTGCCAGCTCACCCCAGACAGGGATGAGTGAAAAACTGTTTTTT,CASSPQTGMSEKLFF,NA,TRBD1,TRBV18,TRBJ1-4
TGTGCCAGCAACACGAGAGGGGGGGCCAATCAGCCCCAGCATTTT,CASNTRGGANQPQHF,many,NA,TRBV7-2,TRBJ1-5
TGTGCCAGCAGCTTACTCAATTTCGGGGGTGGTGGAAACACCATATATTTT,CASSLLNFGGGGNTIYF,NA,NA,TRBV7-2,TRBJ1-3
TGCAGTGCTAGACTTAGACTAGCGGGGGGCCGCTACGAGCAGTTCTTC,CSARLRLAGGRYEQFF,once,TRBD2,TRBV20-1,TRBJ2-1
TGTGCCAGCAGCGAAGCTAGCGGGGCCCCTGACGGAGATACGCAGTATTTT,CASSEASGAPDGDTQYF,NA,TRBD2,TRBV9,TRBJ2-3
TGTGCCAGCAGCCCTCAGGGATGGGGGCGAGAGACCCAGTACTTC,CASSPQGWGRETQYF,NA,NA,TRBV5-4,TRBJ2-5
TGTGCCAGCACAGTCTTGGGAGAAAAACTGTTTTTT,CASTVLGEKLFF,few,NA,TRBV6-1,TRBJ1-4
TGTGCCAGCAGCTTAGCGGGACAGAAGATTCAAGAGACCCAGTACTTC,CASSLAGQKIQETQYF,many,TRBD1,TRBV7-8,TRBJ2-5
TGTGCCAGCAGCGTAGACCCCACCGGGGAGCTGTTTTTT,CASSVDPTGELFF,NA,NA,TRBV9,TRBJ2-2
TGTGCCAGCAGCCTTGACCCCGGGTGGAGTCAGCCCCAGCATTTT,CASSLDPGWSQPQHF,few,NA,TRBV9,TRBJ1-5